The clone carrying this TCR beta chain was observed at least ten times. Its cognate antigen is unknown. TCRdb processed the 5' RACE reads anew with MiXCR; each CDR3 protein has one entry. The sample includes approximately 540,000 distinct CDR3 sequences, 12% of them seen just once. This sample was included in a study of CD8 T cells in ankylosing spondylitis. Study-level findings and limits: Apparently characteristic of ankylosing spondylitis blood was a TCR beta motif (roughly eight highly homologous variants).

The V gene's germline CDR1 is LGHNA and CDR2 YNFKEQ. This CDR3 has 15 amino acids. Losses at the gene ends were 5 bases for V and 1 base for J; bases not matched to a gene: 3. The sequencing input was blood, either unsorted or a sorted T cell fraction (not recorded which). This chain joins TRBV4-2 and TRBJ2-3; 10 bases are a match to TRBD1. The sequence came from a male donor with ankylosing spondylitis. CDR3 residues: CASSTGTGGTDTQYF. DNA of the CDR3: TGTGCCAGCAGCACCGGGACAGGGGGCACAGATACGCAGTATTTT.